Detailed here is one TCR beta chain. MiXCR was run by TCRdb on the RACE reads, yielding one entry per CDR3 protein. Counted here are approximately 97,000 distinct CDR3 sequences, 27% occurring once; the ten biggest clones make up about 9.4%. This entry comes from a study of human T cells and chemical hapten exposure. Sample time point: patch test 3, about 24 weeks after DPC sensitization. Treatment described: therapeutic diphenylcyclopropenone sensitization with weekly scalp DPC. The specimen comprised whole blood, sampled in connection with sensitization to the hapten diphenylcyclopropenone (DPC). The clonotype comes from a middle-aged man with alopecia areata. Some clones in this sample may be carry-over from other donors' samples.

In DNA, the CDR3 is TGTGCCAGCAGCCCCTTTCAAGACCTGGGCTACAATGAGCAGTTCTTC. Encoded protein: CASSPFQDLGYNEQFF. This sequence joins TRBV28 and TRBJ2-1; D is undetermined. This CDR3 comprises 16 residues. Germline lookup yields CDR1 MDHEN and CDR2 SYDVKM. Trimming pared 6 bases from V and 3 bases from J, leaving 18 bases between.